In its sample, the clone carrying this TCR beta chain was seen a few times. Germline V gene lookup returns CDR1 SGHVS and CDR2 FNYEAQ. There are 15 residues in the CDR3. Unmatched junction bases numbered 3, after V lost 1 base and J lost 2 bases. Sequenced by immunoSEQ multiplex PCR; TCRdb stores in-frame clones only, minus some. The sample has some 140,000 clones, 78% seen once. This sample was included in a study of blood T cell repertoires in COVID-19. Whole-study context: PBMCs, B-cell-depleted T cells, or T cells were the source of the cDNA or gDNA that made up the material.

The chain joins TRBV7-6 to TRBJ2-3; 7 bases line up with TRBD1. The TCR was taken from a man at least 80 years old with acute or convalescent COVID-19. The sample taken for sequencing was peripheral blood. The CDR3 bases are TGTGCCAGCAGCTTAGGGGACAGATACACAGATACGCAGTATTTT. Protein product: CASSLGDRYTDTQYF.